Given below is one T cell receptor (beta chain) in context. Its antigen is unknown. Trimming pared 7 bases from V and 10 bases from J, leaving 22 bases between. This CDR3 contains 14 residues. Looked up from germline, CDR1 is MNHEY and CDR2 is SVGAGI. This sample is drawn from a study of T cell responses to AZD1222 COVID-19 vaccine. General study points: AZD1222 recipients seropositive at baseline numbered only five to seven.

Profiled with immunoSEQ multiplex PCR; TCRdb holds only in-frame clones, not every one. This table holds approximately 130,000 clones, nearly 95% found once. The origin of this receptor is an adult in good health. Sequenced here: peripheral blood, sampled on day 0 of AZD1222 vaccination. This sequence joins TRBV6-5 and TRBJ1-1; D gene unclear. In nucleotides, the CDR3 is TGTGCCAGCACCATAGGACCCGATTCGGCATCAGCTTTCTTT. Translation: CASTIGPDSASAFF.